These T cell receptor beta chains were read from a single sample in a study of prognosis after radiotherapy for stage I lung cancer. TCRdb processed the multiplex PCR reads anew with MiXCR; each CDR3 protein has one entry. The sample consists of about 31,000 distinct CDR3 sequences, around 40% of them appearing once. The source was PBMCs, collected before or after stereotactic body radiation therapy (not recorded which). The receptors were sampled from a donor aged 50 or older with non-small cell lung cancer. The CDR3 runs from the conserved cysteine through the conserved F or W. D genes are given only for firm matches. For some rows the clone size is stated as once, few or many, or as a class when expanded; others skip it.

>-|TRBJ2-6|TRBV28|many|20
CASSPYSFRDIPSGANVLTF
TGTGCCAGCAGTCCATATTCCTTCCGGGACATACCCTCTGGGGCCAACGTCCTGACTTTC
>TRBD1|TRBJ2-7|TRBV7-6|-|16
CASSLESGQGNYEQYF
TGTGCCAGCAGCTTGGAAAGCGGACAGGGAAACTACGAGCAGTACTTC
>-|TRBJ1-1|TRBV30|many|14
CAWSAGGGRPEAFF
TGTGCCTGGAGTGCGGGGGGAGGGCGACCTGAAGCTTTCTTT
>TRBD1|TRBJ1-1|TRBV9|many|16
CASSGNRDRGNTEAFF
TGTGCCAGCAGCGGTAACCGGGACAGGGGGAACACTGAAGCTTTCTTT
>-|TRBJ2-7|TRBV28|many|19
CASSSYRGGSGSPGYEQYF
TGTGCCAGCAGTTCCTACAGGGGTGGAAGCGGGAGCCCGGGATACGAGCAGTACTTC
>TRBD2|TRBJ2-7|TRBV4-2|many|15
CASSSGTSGRYEQYF
TGTGCCAGCAGCAGCGGGACTAGCGGCCGCTACGAGCAGTACTTC
>-|TRBJ2-7|TRBV6-5|-|13
CSGTLGMPYEQYF
TGTTCCGGCACCCTGGGGATGCCCTACGAGCAGTACTTC
>TRBD1|TRBJ1-5|TRBV3-1|many|15
CASSQDGTGNQPQHF
TGTGCCAGCAGCCAAGATGGGACAGGCAATCAGCCCCAGCATTTT
>-|TRBJ1-3|TRBV5-1|many|13
CASNESSGNTIYF
TGCGCCAGCAATGAGAGCTCTGGAAACACCATATATTTT
>-|TRBJ2-7|TRBV2|many|13
CASRGPSSYEQYF
TGTGCCAGCAGGGGACCGAGCTCCTACGAGCAGTACTTC
>-|TRBJ2-7|TRBV19|many|15
CASSPNWEVGYEQYF
TGTGCCAGTAGTCCGAACTGGGAGGTGGGTTACGAGCAGTACTTC
>-|TRBJ2-1|TRBV5-4|-|13
CASSLVGNGEQFF
TGTGCCAGCAGCTTGGTGGGTAACGGTGAGCAGTTCTTC
>-|TRBJ2-2|TRBV9|-|17
CASSVEPLGRSGGELFF
TGTGCCAGCAGCGTGGAGCCCCTTGGGCGGTCGGGCGGGGAGCTGTTTTTT
>-|TRBJ2-7|TRBV13|-|12
CASSLKPYEQYF
TGTGCCAGCAGCTTAAAGCCCTACGAGCAGTACTTC
>-|TRBJ1-5|TRBV19|many|15
CASSIAAGGNQPQHF
TGTGCCAGTAGTATAGCGGCAGGCGGTAATCAGCCCCAGCATTTT
>-|TRBJ1-5|TRBV3-1|many|14
CASSQEGSNQPQHF
TGTGCCAGCAGCCAAGAGGGTAGCAATCAGCCCCAGCATTTT
>-|TRBJ2-7|TRBV27|medium-sized|16
CASSLSLPGVGYEQYF
TGTGCCAGCAGTTTATCTTTGCCGGGGGTCGGCTACGAGCAGTACTTC
>-|TRBJ2-5|TRBV3-1|-|13
CASSQRGLGAQYF
TGTGCCAGCAGCCAGAGGGGTCTTGGGGCCCAGTACTTC
>-|TRBJ1-1|TRBV6-1|many|13
CASKPPTKAEAFF
TGTGCCAGCAAACCACCAACGAAGGCTGAAGCTTTCTTT
>-|TRBJ1-3|TRBV7-9|-|16
CASSFKMGGAGNTIYF
TGTGCCAGCAGCTTTAAAATGGGGGGAGCTGGAAACACCATATATTTT
>TRBD2|TRBJ2-7|TRBV6-1|-|16
CASSGHLGSGRDEQYF
TGTGCCAGCAGTGGCCACCTTGGTAGCGGGAGGGACGAGCAGTACTTC
>-|TRBJ2-3|TRBV7-9|many|12
CASSRLGNTQYF
TGTGCCAGCAGCCGACTCGGGAATACGCAGTATTTT
>-|TRBJ1-1|TRBV7-2|many|13
CASSLLWNTEAFF
TGTGCCAGCAGCTTATTGTGGAACACTGAAGCTTTCTTT
>-|TRBJ2-1|TRBV11-3|many|17
CASSLVLGVDLENEQFF
TGTGCCAGCAGCTTAGTATTAGGCGTGGACCTCGAGAATGAGCAGTTCTTC
>-|TRBJ2-7|TRBV29-1|many|12
CSIKGGTYEQYF
TGCAGCATTAAAGGGGGGACCTACGAGCAGTACTTC
>-|TRBJ1-2|TRBV6-2/TRBV6-3|-|16
CASSYWDGGTNYGYTF
TGTGCCAGCAGTTACTGGGATGGGGGTACTAACTATGGCTACACCTTC
>-|TRBJ1-5|TRBV19|many|14
CASSIGSRNQPQHF
TGTGCCAGTAGTATAGGTTCAAGGAATCAGCCCCAGCATTTT
>TRBD1|TRBJ1-1|TRBV6-2/TRBV6-3|-|15
CASSDRQGAQTEAFF
TGTGCCAGCAGTGACCGACAGGGGGCGCAAACTGAAGCTTTCTTT
>-|TRBJ2-4|TRBV7-8|-|14
CASSSDLAKNIQYF
TGTGCCAGCAGCTCCGATTTGGCCAAAAACATTCAGTACTTC
>-|TRBJ2-1|TRBV29-1|-|13
CSVDEIDRSEQFF
TGCAGCGTTGATGAGATTGACAGGAGTGAGCAGTTCTTC
>-|TRBJ1-5|TRBV7-2|many|12
CASGMSNQPQHF
TGTGCCAGCGGCATGAGCAATCAGCCCCAGCATTTT
>TRBD2|TRBJ2-2|TRBV2|many|17
CASSEAEAGGRTGELFF
TGTGCCAGCAGTGAAGCGGAGGCGGGGGGGCGCACCGGGGAGCTGTTTTTT
>-|TRBJ1-2|TRBV7-2|-|15
CASSLSRYLTDGYTF
TGTGCCAGCAGCTTATCCCGGTATCTTACCGATGGCTACACCTTC
>TRBD1|TRBJ1-2|TRBV30|-|12
CAWGQANYGYTF
TGTGCCTGGGGACAGGCTAACTATGGCTACACCTTC
>-|TRBJ1-2|TRBV29-1|many|13
CSVEDSPYYGYTF
TGCAGCGTTGAAGACTCCCCGTACTATGGCTACACCTTC
>TRBD2|TRBJ2-7|TRBV28|-|14
CASRSSGRYYEQYF
TGTGCCAGCAGGTCTAGCGGGAGGTACTACGAGCAGTACTTC
>TRBD2|TRBJ2-1|TRBV6-2/TRBV6-3|medium-sized|19
CASRLIGTSGRDHRNEQFF
TGTGCCAGCCGCCTGATAGGGACTAGCGGGAGGGACCATCGCAATGAGCAGTTCTTC
>-|TRBJ1-2|TRBV20-1|-|14
CSARSSKTDYGYTF
TGCAGTGCTAGAAGCTCGAAGACCGACTATGGCTACACCTTC
>TRBD1|TRBJ2-1|TRBV5-1|many|15
CASSLVETGYNEQFF
TGCGCCAGCAGCTTGGTCGAGACAGGGTACAATGAGCAGTTCTTC
>TRBD1|TRBJ2-7|TRBV2|many|15
CASTDIDHRGPEQYF
TGTGCCAGCACCGATATTGACCACAGGGGGCCCGAGCAGTACTTC
>TRBD1|TRBJ1-5|TRBV6-1|-|16
CASSVQTGRCNQPQHF
TGTGCCAGCAGCGTTCAGACAGGGCGATGCAATCAGCCCCAGCATTTT
>-|TRBJ1-5|TRBV4-1|many|14
CASSQLFRYQPQHF
TGCGCCAGCAGCCAATTATTCAGGTATCAGCCCCAGCATTTT
>-|TRBJ2-7|TRBV12-3/TRBV12-4|-|14
CSSSLGPPCYEQYF
TGTTCCAGCAGTTTGGGGCCCCCATGCTACGAGCAGTACTTC
>-|TRBJ2-3|TRBV30|many|13
CAWSGGGPDTQYF
TGTGCCTGGAGTGGCGGTGGACCAGATACGCAGTATTTT
>-|TRBJ2-1|TRBV11-2|-|15
CASSFSRSSYNEQFF
TGTGCCAGCAGCTTTTCCCGAAGCTCCTACAATGAGCAGTTCTTC